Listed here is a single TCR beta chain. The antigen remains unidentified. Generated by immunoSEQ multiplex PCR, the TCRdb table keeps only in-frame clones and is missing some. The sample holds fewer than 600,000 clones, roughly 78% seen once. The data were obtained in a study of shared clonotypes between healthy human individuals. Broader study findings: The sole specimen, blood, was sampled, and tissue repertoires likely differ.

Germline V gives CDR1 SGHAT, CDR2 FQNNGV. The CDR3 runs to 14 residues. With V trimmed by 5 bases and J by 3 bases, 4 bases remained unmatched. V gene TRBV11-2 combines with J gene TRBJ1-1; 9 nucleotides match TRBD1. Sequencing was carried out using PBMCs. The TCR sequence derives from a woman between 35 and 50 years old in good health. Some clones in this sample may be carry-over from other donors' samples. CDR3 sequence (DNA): TGTGCCAGCAGCCCCGGGACAGGGTACACTGAAGCTTTCTTT. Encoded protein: CASSPGTGYTEAFF.